This passage covers 22 T cell receptor beta chains from one sample sequenced in a study of T-cell memory formation after mild COVID-19 listed by TCRdb under 2021. Libraries came from 5' RACE. The data were produced on an Illumina NovaSeq 6000. The public reads were quality trimmed at Q25 with fastp and then assembled into clones with MiXCR by TCRdb, keeping productive beta chains. Identical CDR3 protein sequences are pooled into one entry, listed with their most common genes and DNA. For this sample the table gives under 250,000 distinct CDR3 sequences, of which over 15% were detected only once. The ten largest make up 2.1% of the sample. The sequenced sample consisted of PBMCs or a T cell subset sorted from them (not recorded which). The receptors originated from an adult woman who had mild COVID-19 (a few samples of this study predate the infection). The sample titles of this study are shuffled in the database, so cell type and time point are left out; the donor was told from shared clones.

This clonotype was seen a few times. The V call is TRBV12-3 or TRBV12-4, the J call TRBJ1-1, with a tentative D call TRBD1 (5 bases). This CDR3 is built from 15 residues. Between the trimmed V and J ends, which lost 5 bases and 5 bases, there was a span of 18 bases. Here the CDR3 DNA reads TGTGCCAGCAGTCTCCCCGGCCCCTCAGGGACTGAAGCTTTCTTT. It specifies CASSLPGPSGTEAFF.

The CDR3 loop is CASSHRDRGSGYTF. The CDR3 nucleotides are TGCGCCAGCAGCCACAGGGACAGGGGGTCTGGCTACACCTTC. The chain links TRBV4-1 to TRBJ1-2; the match to TRBD1 covers 11 bases. CDR1 MGHRA and CDR2 YSYEKL come from the germline V gene. The CDR3 runs 14 residues. J lost 7 bases, V lost 3 bases, and 4 bases had no gene match.

This clonotype was observed once. The chain is built from TRBV12-3 or TRBV12-4 and TRBJ2-2; TRBD2 matches 8 bases. J gave up 4 bases and V 3 bases, and 7 bases lay outside the gene matches. This CDR3 has 16 residues. The CDR3 nucleotides are TGTGCCAGCAGTTTTTCAGCGGGAGCTAGCACCGGGGAGCTGTTTTTT. Encoded protein: CASSFSAGASTGELFF.

V and J are TRBV12-3 or TRBV12-4 and TRBJ2-7; 8 positions agree with TRBD2. J lost 3 bases, V lost 5 bases, and 12 bases had no gene match. The CDR3 is made up of 16 amino acids. CDR3: CASSPIGAGGHYEQYF. The CDR3 nucleotides read TGTGCCAGCAGTCCCATAGGGGCGGGAGGTCACTACGAGCAGTACTTC.

This clonotype was observed at least ten times. This chain links TRBV7-2 with TRBJ2-7; D remains unclear. From germline, CDR1 is SGHTA and CDR2 FQGNSA. The ends were cut back, 5 bases at V and 1 base at J, with 12 bases in the middle. The CDR3 length is 14 residues. CDR3 residues: CASSQQTHSYEQYF. The CDR3 bases are TGTGCCAGCAGCCAACAGACCCATTCCTACGAGCAGTACTTC.

V and J are TRBV9 and TRBJ1-2; possible D gene TRBD1, 5 bases. The germline V gene has CDR1 SGDLS and CDR2 YYNGEE. The CDR3 runs 15 residues. V shed 0 bases and J shed 4 bases, with 13 bases lying between them. CDR3 nucleotide sequence: TGTGCCAGCAGCGTAGAGGGGAGGGGATCCTATGGCTACACCTTC. Its protein is CASSVEGRGSYGYTF.

This clonotype was seen many times. This chain links TRBV20-1 with TRBJ2-7; 7 positions match TRBD1. Germline V gives CDR1 DFQATT, CDR2 SNEGSKA (reference sequence). Trimming at V came to 6 bases and at J to 2 bases, leaving 7 bases not matched to a gene. The CDR3 runs to 13 residues. For the CDR3, the DNA is TGCAGTGCCACGACAGGGTCGACCTACGAGCAGTACTTC. It yields the protein CSATTGSTYEQYF.

The chain uses TRBV5-1 and TRBJ2-1; D not resolved. This CDR3 contains 13 residues. Per the germline V gene, CDR1 is SGHRS and CDR2 is YFSETQ. V was clipped by 5 bases and J by 2 bases, with 8 bases between them. This CDR3 is CASRPRPYNEQFF. The DNA of the CDR3 is TGCGCCAGCAGGCCCCGGCCCTACAATGAGCAGTTCTTC.

This sequence joins TRBV9 and TRBJ1-1; D might be TRBD1 (5 bases). The germline V gene encodes CDR1 SGDLS and CDR2 YYNGEE. The CDR3 runs to 14 residues. Trimming shortened V by 2 bases and J by 6 bases, and 14 bases separated the two germline ends. CDR3 nucleotide sequence: TGTGCCAGCAGCGTCGGCAGGGTAGGGTCTGAAGCTTTCTTT. Translated: CASSVGRVGSEAFF.

The genes are TRBV5-1 and TRBJ1-1; TRBD1 is a possible D gene (5 bases). Looked up from germline, CDR1 is SGHRS and CDR2 is YFSETQ. V lost 2 bases and J lost 4, with 21 bases in between. The CDR3 loop spans 17 amino acids. In DNA form, the CDR3 reads TGCGCCAGCAGCTTCGCCGGGACCCTCACCGTGAGCACTGAAGCTTTCTTT. It specifies CASSFAGTLTVSTEAFF.

The chain joins TRBV11-2 to TRBJ2-1; 10 nucleotides align to TRBD2. The CDR3 extends over 16 amino acids. Germline values: CDR1 SGHAT, CDR2 FQNNGV. V dropped 5 bases and J dropped 5; count of bases not matched to a gene: 9. In DNA, the CDR3 is TGTGCCAGCAGCCACCGTACTAGCGGGACCCACAATGAGCAGTTCTTC. Protein product: CASSHRTSGTHNEQFF.

The genes are TRBV29-1 and TRBJ2-7, with D possibly matching TRBD1 (5 bases). CDR1 and CDR2 from the germline V gene are SQVTM and ANQGSEA. The CDR3 is 12 amino acids. V lost 4 bases, J lost 3 bases, and 10 bases lay in between. The CDR3 here is CSVGGARYEQYF. In DNA, the CDR3 is TGCAGCGTTGGTGGGGCGCGCTACGAGCAGTACTTC.

This clonotype was recorded once. The CDR3 loop reads CASSIWMGDEQYF. The DNA for the CDR3 is TGCGCCAGCAGTATCTGGATGGGGGACGAGCAGTACTTC. V usage is TRBV4-1 and J usage is TRBJ2-7; the D call may be TRBD1 or TRBD2 (5 bases each). The length of the CDR3 is 13 residues. Germline V gives CDR1 MGHRA, CDR2 YSYEKL. Trimming left V 6 bases short and J 5 bases short, with 14 bases between.

This clonotype has only a few counts. Here the CDR3 reads CARTGQGSTEQYF. CDR3 nucleotide sequence: TGTGCCCGGACCGGCCAGGGGTCTACAGAGCAGTACTTC. The chain carries TRBV30 and TRBJ2-7; D may be TRBD1 (6 bases). This CDR3 has 13 residues. Germline loops: CDR1 GTSNPN, CDR2 SVGIG (reference sequence). With 8 bases removed from V and 7 bases from J, the gap between germline ends came to 21 bases.

This clonotype occurred a few times. The chain employs TRBV20-1 and TRBJ2-2, with 12 bases matching TRBD1. The CDR3 is made up of 18 amino acids. Germline lookup yields CDR1 DFQATT and CDR2 SNEGSKA (reference sequence). V lost 3 bases, J lost 2 bases, and 10 bases stayed unmatched. The CDR3 sequence is CSARGQLGQGANTGELFF. The CDR3 DNA sequence: TGCAGTGCTAGGGGCCAGTTGGGACAGGGGGCTAACACCGGGGAGCTGTTTTTT.

The chain recombines TRBV6-2 or TRBV6-3 with TRBJ2-2; perhaps TRBD1 as D (5 bases). The ends were cut back, 6 bases at V and 5 bases at J, with 13 bases in the middle. CDR1 is MNHEY and CDR2 is SVGEGT in the germline V gene. The CDR3 spans 14 residues. The CDR3 here is CASRGDFETGELFF. The CDR3 DNA sequence: TGTGCCAGCAGAGGGGATTTCGAAACCGGGGAGCTGTTTTTT.

This clonotype was seen more than once but under ten times. V and J are TRBV24-1 and TRBJ2-3; D possibly matches TRBD1 or TRBD2 (5 bases each). Germline CDR1 reads KGHDR; CDR2 reads SFDVKD. V was shortened by 3 bases and J by 0 bases, with 9 bases between the two germline ends. CDR3 length: 15 residues. As DNA, the CDR3 is TGTGCCACCAGTGATCCCCGGGACAGCACAGATACGCAGTATTTT. Translating gives CATSDPRDSTDTQYF.

This clonotype was seen only a few times. V usage is TRBV12-3 or TRBV12-4 and J usage is TRBJ2-7, with D hard to call. V lost 4 bases and J lost 4, with 11 bases in between. There are 13 residues in the CDR3. CDR3 bases: TGTGCCAGCAGTTCTAGGGCGGAGTACGAGCAGTACTTC. Amino acids: CASSSRAEYEQYF.

This clonotype was seen a few times. This sequence joins TRBV11-3 and TRBJ2-1; 11 bases agree with TRBD2. The CDR3 has 17 amino acids. After removal of 6 bases from V and 0 bases from J, the junction contained 7 bases not matched to a gene. The germline V gene has CDR1 SGHNT and CDR2 YENEEA. The DNA of the CDR3 is TGTGCCAGCAGTAATAGCGGGAGGGTTAGCTCCTACAATGAGCAGTTCTTC. It yields the protein CASSNSGRVSSYNEQFF.

This clonotype appeared a few times. The chain joins TRBV5-4 to TRBJ2-7, with D perhaps TRBD1 or TRBD2 (6 bases each). Germline CDR1 and CDR2: SGHNT and YYREEE (reference sequence). The CDR3 totals 16 residues. Trimming shortened V by 6 bases and J by 4 bases, and 23 bases separated the two germline ends. The CDR3 DNA is TGTGCCAGCAACCCCTCGGGGGCGTCAGGTGTGTACGAGCAGTACTTC. This translates into CASNPSGASGVYEQYF.

This clonotype was observed a few times. The CDR3 loop reads CASSRPRTSGVYEQFF. For the CDR3, the DNA is TGTGCCAGCAGCCGCCCAAGGACTAGCGGAGTCTATGAGCAGTTCTTC. The V call is TRBV3-1, the J call TRBJ2-1; the match to TRBD2 covers 10 bases. CDR1 is LGHDT and CDR2 is YNNKEL in the germline V gene (reference sequence). V gave up 4 bases and J gave up 8 bases; unmatched junction bases: 11. This CDR3 comprises 16 residues.

This clonotype has ten or more counts. V is TRBV5-1 and J is TRBJ2-7; 10 nucleotides agree with TRBD2. The CDR3 covers 14 residues. Germline V gene sequence: CDR1 SGHRS, CDR2 YFSETQ. The J segment lost 2 bases and the V segment lost 2 bases, leaving 1 base of the junction unmatched. The CDR3 coding sequence is TGCGCCAGCAGCTTACTAGCGGGGACCTACGAGCAGTACTTC. Translated, it gives CASSLLAGTYEQYF.